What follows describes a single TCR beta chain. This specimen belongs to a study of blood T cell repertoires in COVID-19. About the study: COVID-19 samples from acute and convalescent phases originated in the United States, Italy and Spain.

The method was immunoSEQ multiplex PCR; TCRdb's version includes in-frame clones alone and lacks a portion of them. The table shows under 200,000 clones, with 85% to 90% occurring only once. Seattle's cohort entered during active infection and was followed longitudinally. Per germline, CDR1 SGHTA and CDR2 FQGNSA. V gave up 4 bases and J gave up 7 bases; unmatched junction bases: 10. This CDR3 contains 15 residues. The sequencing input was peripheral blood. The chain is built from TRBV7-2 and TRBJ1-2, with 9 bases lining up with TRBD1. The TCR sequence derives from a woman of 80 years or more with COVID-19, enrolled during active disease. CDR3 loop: CASSSGQGLIGGYTF. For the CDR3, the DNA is TGTGCCAGCAGCTCCGGACAGGGGCTTATCGGTGGCTACACCTTC.